The sequence of this T cell receptor (beta chain) was determined in a study of regulatory T cells in long-lasting Graves disease. The study, taken as a whole, reports: Repertoires from persistent disease leaned toward TRBV28, TRBJ1-2 and TRBJ2-5.

Construction of the TCR beta libraries employed iRepertoire HTBI primers in conjunction with Arm-PCR of CDR3 regions. TCRdb called the multiplex PCR reads again in MiXCR, with one record for every CDR3 protein. This table holds about 540,000 distinct CDR3 sequences, roughly 13% found once. V dropped 11 bases and J dropped 4; count of bases not matched to a gene: 4. The CDR3 consists of 13 residues. This clonotype was observed a handful of times. Its antigen remains unidentified. Time point described: newly diagnosed GD, antithyroid drugs for less than 3 months. RNA isolated from PBMCs was used to make the TCR library. These data also formed part of another study, on T cells in Graves' hyperthyroidism and ophthalmopathy. According to that study: If no ophthalmopathy progression occurred within 18 months, Graves' hyperthyroidism was stable. Patients aged 18 to 65 had newly diagnosed hyperthyroidism of under 2 months' duration.

This TCR was recovered from a young man with Graves disease. This specimen consisted of peripheral blood mononuclear cells (PBMCs), obtained at new diagnosis, from a patient treated with antithyroid drugs. The chain carries TRBV12-3 or TRBV12-4 and TRBJ2-3, with 12 bases aligning to TRBD2. CDR3 sequence (DNA): TGTGCCGCTAGCGGGGGGGGGGCAGATACGCAGTATTTT. It specifies CAASGGGADTQYF.